The 30 T cell receptor beta chains presented below share a single source sample, sequenced in a study of beta chain features in type 1 diabetes. Which antigens these TCRs recognize remains unknown. Every isolated RNA sample was fully reverse transcribed, so sequencing captured expressed TCRB transcripts. Sequencing used immunoSEQ multiplex PCR; TCRdb keeps in-frame clones, though not all of them. The sample yields about 390,000 clones, 9.6% seen once. General study points: TCRB CDR3 length was moderately but significantly reduced in all four CD4+ subsets of Type 1 diabetes patients.

Material: central memory CD4+ T cells from blood. The receptors stem from a man aged 30-40 years with type 1 diabetes.

This clone was counted between two and nine times. This sequence joins TRBV7-2 and TRBJ2-6; unclear D gene. Trimming pared 1 base from V and 3 bases from J, leaving 7 bases between. CDR3 length equals 15 residues. Germline V lookup: CDR1 SGHTA, CDR2 FQGNSA. The CDR3 protein is CASSLGVLGANVLTF. CDR3 coding DNA: TGTGCCAGCAGCTTAGGGGTGCTTGGGGCCAACGTCCTGACTTTC. Together with reference TRBV7-2 and TRBJ2-6, the CDR3 gives the full variable domain: GAGVSQSPSNKVTEKGKDVELRCDPISGHTALYWYRQSLGQGLEFLIYFQGNSAPDKSGLPSDRFSAERTGGSVSTLTIQRTQQEDSAVYLCASSLGVLGANVLTFGAGSRLTVL.

This clone was seen more than once but under ten times. The chain combines TRBV7-9 with TRBJ1-1, with D possibly being TRBD1 (5 bases). Germline V gene sequence: CDR1 SEHNR, CDR2 FQNEAQ (reference sequence). Trimming removed 5 bases from V and 10 bases from J, with 14 bases in between. The CDR3 is 12 amino acids. The CDR3 loop is CASSEGWRRAFF. CDR3 DNA: TGTGCCAGCAGCGAGGGGTGGAGGAGAGCTTTCTTT.

The chain is built from TRBV9 and TRBJ2-1, with TRBD1 matching 8 bases. CDR3 length: 16 amino acids. The ends lost 2 bases at V and 0 bases at J; junction bases unmatched: 4. Germline loops: CDR1 SGDLS, CDR2 YYNGEE. The CDR3 region has the DNA TGTGCCAGCAGCGTGCAGGGGGCAGGCTCCTACAATGAGCAGTTCTTC. Protein product: CASSVQGAGSYNEQFF.

The chain is built from TRBV28 and TRBJ2-2; the match to TRBD1 covers 8 bases. The CDR3 has 18 residues. The V and J ends lost 2 bases and 0 bases, in that order; junction bases with no gene match: 8. Germline lookup yields CDR1 MDHEN and CDR2 SYDVKM. DNA of the CDR3: TGTGCCAGCAGTTTAGCCCCACCGGGACAGGCGAACACCGGGGAGCTGTTTTTT. Residues: CASSLAPPGQANTGELFF.

The sample holds a few counts of this clone. CDR3 residues: CASSVSAGAQTYEQYF. CDR3 in DNA: TGTGCCAGCAGCGTATCAGCGGGGGCGCAAACCTACGAGCAGTACTTC. The rearrangement links TRBV9 to TRBJ2-7, with 8 bases matching TRBD2. The CDR3 spans 16 residues. Germline CDR1 is SGDLS and CDR2 is YYNGEE. V lost 1 base and J lost 2; bases outside the gene matches: 8.

The chain has TRBV28 and TRBJ2-5; D may be TRBD1 (5 bases). V lost 5 bases to trimming and J lost 4 bases, with 8 bases between them. This CDR3 spans 12 amino acids. CDR1 and CDR2 from the germline V gene are MDHEN and SYDVKM. CDR3 DNA: TGTGCCAGCAGTCAGGGTCGAGAGACCCAGTACTTC. Residues: CASSQGRETQYF.

About this clone: One end of the junction does not line up with germline, which may come from a read error. The V and J genes are TRBV7-9 and TRBJ2-1; a possible D gene is TRBD2 (5 bases). This CDR3 has 14 residues. Per germline, CDR1 SEHNR and CDR2 FQNEAQ (reference sequence). The CDR3 DNA is TGTGCCAGCAGCCACGCCCGGGGTCCGGTTGAGAAGTTCTTC. This translates into CASSHARGPVEKFF. Combining the CDR3 with reference TRBV7-9 and TRBJ2-1 gives the whole variable domain DTGVSQNPRHKITKRGQNVTFRCDPISEHNRLYWYRQTLGQGPEFLTYFQNEAQLEKSRLLSDRFSAERPKGSFSTLEIQRTEQGDSAMYLCASSHARGPVEKFFGPGTRLTVL.

This clone has only a few counts. The V call is TRBV6-5, the J call TRBJ2-7; tentatively, D is TRBD2 (5 bases). This CDR3 is built from 14 residues. Germline CDR1 is MNHEY and CDR2 is SVGAGI. V lost 7 bases and J 5 bases, leaving 18 bases between the germline ends. The CDR3 sequence is CASIRGVNSDEQYF. The CDR3 coding sequence is TGTGCCAGCATCCGGGGTGTGAACTCTGACGAGCAGTACTTC.

In its sample, this clone was seen a few times. The chain couples TRBV27 to TRBJ2-1; D is unclear. The CDR3 has 14 amino acids. Germline V gene sequence: CDR1 MNHEY, CDR2 SMNVEV (reference sequence). V was pared by 5 bases and J by 5 bases, with 13 bases between. CDR3: CASSVSLWNNEQFF. The CDR3 DNA is TGTGCCAGCAGTGTGAGCCTATGGAACAATGAGCAGTTCTTC.

The rearrangement links TRBV4-1 to TRBJ1-4; TRBD1 matches 7 bases. Germline V gene lookup returns CDR1 MGHRA and CDR2 YSYEKL. The J segment lost 7 bases and the V segment lost 2 bases, leaving 13 bases of the junction unmatched. The CDR3 covers 17 residues. CDR3 protein: CASSQTPQTGTGEKLFF. The CDR3 DNA follows: TGCGCCAGCAGCCAAACGCCTCAGACAGGGACTGGTGAAAAACTGTTTTTT.

This sequence joins TRBV5-6 and TRBJ1-1; D may be TRBD1 (6 bases). The CDR3 is 15 amino acids. Trimming left V 3 bases short and J 1 base short, with 13 bases between. Looked up from germline, CDR1 is SGHDT and CDR2 is YYEEEE. CDR3 bases: TGTGCCAGCAGCTGGAGGGACACCGAGAACACTGAAGCTTTCTTT. This sequence encodes CASSWRDTENTEAFF. Complete variable domain (other parts from reference TRBV5-6 and TRBJ1-1): DAGVTQSPTHLIKTRGQQVTLRCSPKSGHDTVSWYQQALGQGPQFIFQYYEEEERQRGNFPDRFSGHQFPNYSSELNVNALLLGDSALYLCASSWRDTENTEAFFGQGTRLTVV.

A few counts support this clone. This chain links TRBV28 with TRBJ1-1; 7 positions agree with TRBD1. The germline V gene has CDR1 MDHEN and CDR2 SYDVKM. The CDR3 sequence is 11 residues long. J lost 11 bases, V lost 7 bases, and 7 bases had no gene match. CDR3 amino acids: CASISQGKAFF. CDR3 DNA sequence: TGTGCCAGCATTTCACAGGGGAAGGCTTTCTTT.

This clone was observed once. This chain joins TRBV12-5 and TRBJ2-2, with 7 nucleotides matching TRBD2. Germline trimming cut 3 bases from V and 4 bases from J; bases unmatched to any gene: 5. The CDR3 contains 15 residues. Per germline, CDR1 LGHNT and CDR2 FRNRAP. As DNA, the CDR3 is TGTGCTAGTGGTTTAGGAGGGAGGGGCACCGGGGAGCTGTTTTTT. This sequence encodes CASGLGGRGTGELFF.

The chain carries TRBV20-1 and TRBJ2-1, with D perhaps assigned TRBD1 or TRBD2 (5 bases each). V dropped 6 bases and J dropped 12 bases, with 12 bases sitting between them. Germline lookup yields CDR1 DFQATT and CDR2 SNEGSKA (reference sequence). The CDR3 has 10 amino acids. The CDR3 DNA is TGCAGTGCCACGACGGGACGGCAGTTCTTC. It specifies CSATTGRQFF.

This clone has a handful of counts. This chain links TRBV5-6 with TRBJ2-7; D gene uncertain. The CDR3 extends over 12 amino acids. Germline V lookup: CDR1 SGHDT, CDR2 YYEEEE. Trimming removed 2 bases at V and 6 bases at J, with 9 bases between. This CDR3 reads CASSLYAAEQYF. CDR3 sequence (DNA): TGTGCCAGCAGCTTATACGCGGCCGAGCAGTACTTC.

This clone was counted at least ten times. The rearrangement uses TRBV7-9 and TRBJ1-1; 9 positions match TRBD1. J lost 1 base, V lost 1 base, and 4 bases had no gene match. The germline CDR1 and CDR2 sequences are SEHNR and FQNEAQ (reference sequence). The CDR3 is 16 residues long. CDR3 in amino acids: CASSLEGTGWNTEAFF. In nucleotides, the CDR3 is TGTGCCAGCAGCTTAGAGGGGACAGGGTGGAACACTGAAGCTTTCTTT. Using reference TRBV7-9 and TRBJ1-1 for the parts outside the CDR3, the full variable domain is DTGVSQNPRHKITKRGQNVTFRCDPISEHNRLYWYRQTLGQGPEFLTYFQNEAQLEKSRLLSDRFSAERPKGSFSTLEIQRTEQGDSAMYLCASSLEGTGWNTEAFFGQGTRLTVV.

This clone was seen a few times. The CDR3: CASSRGGYTEAFF. The CDR3 nucleotides are TGCGCCAGCAGCAGAGGGGGTTATACTGAAGCTTTCTTT. The V gene is TRBV5-1, the J gene TRBJ1-1; tentatively, D is TRBD1 (6 bases). From germline, CDR1 is SGHRS and CDR2 YFSETQ. V was shortened by 4 bases and J by 5 bases, with 12 bases between the two germline ends. This CDR3 comprises 13 residues.

This chain uses TRBV14 with TRBJ2-1; 8 bases align to TRBD2. The CDR3 length is 15 residues. The germline CDR1 and CDR2 sequences are SGHDN and FVKESK. V gave up 0 bases and J gave up 3 bases; unmatched junction bases: 1. CDR3 bases: TGTGCCAGCAGCCAAGACGGGACTAGCTACAATGAGCAGTTCTTC. This encodes CASSQDGTSYNEQFF.

The chain recombines TRBV4-3 with TRBJ1-2; 9 positions agree with TRBD1. Germline CDR1 LGHNA, CDR2 YSLEER. This CDR3 is built from 16 residues. V lost 0 bases and J lost 2; bases outside the gene matches: 4. In nucleotides, the CDR3 is TGCGCCAGCAGCCAAGACCTGGGACAGGGCAACTATGGCTACACCTTC. Translating gives CASSQDLGQGNYGYTF.

This clone has more than one count but fewer than ten. The chain's CDR3 is CASSPSGQETQYF. The CDR3 nucleotides are TGTGCCAGCAGTCCCTCGGGTCAGGAGACCCAGTACTTC. The chain recombines TRBV5-4 with TRBJ2-5, with no clear D. The CDR3 runs 13 residues. Germline CDR1 SGHNT, CDR2 YYREEE (reference sequence). The V end was cut by 5 bases, the J end by 5 bases, with 13 bases between.

The chain combines TRBV9 with TRBJ2-3; TRBD1 matches 8 bases. The CDR3 length is 14 residues. Germline loops: CDR1 SGDLS, CDR2 YYNGEE. Germline trimming cut 1 base from V and 3 bases from J; bases unmatched to any gene: 1. The DNA for the CDR3 is TGTGCCAGCAGCGTACAGGGGGCAACAGATACGCAGTATTTT. Amino acids: CASSVQGATDTQYF.

This sequence joins TRBV28 and TRBJ1-1; D uncertain. The germline V gene encodes CDR1 MDHEN and CDR2 SYDVKM. CDR3 size: 13 residues. V lost 11 bases and J lost 1, with 14 bases in between. The CDR3 loop reads CAGQKTENTEAFF. As DNA, the CDR3 is TGTGCCGGCCAAAAGACTGAGAACACTGAAGCTTTCTTT.

The V call is TRBV6-5, the J call TRBJ1-1; TRBD1 might be the D (6 bases). V was pared by 8 bases and J by 6 bases, with 19 bases between. This CDR3 is 14 amino acids long. Germline-derived CDR1 and CDR2 are MNHEY and SVGAGI. The CDR3, as DNA: TGTGCCAGCCAGGGTAACAGGGATCGGTCTGAAGCTTTCTTT. Its translation is CASQGNRDRSEAFF.

The chain links TRBV30 to TRBJ1-5, with D possibly TRBD1 on 5 matching bases. V lost 3 bases and J lost 7, with 13 bases in between. Germline V gene lookup returns CDR1 GTSNPN and CDR2 SVGIG (reference sequence). This CDR3 has 13 residues. The CDR3 spells CAWRGQPGQPQHF. CDR3 in DNA: TGTGCCTGGAGGGGGCAGCCCGGGCAGCCCCAGCATTTT.

The V and J genes are TRBV4-2 and TRBJ1-1; unclear D gene. This CDR3 spans 13 amino acids. CDR1 is LGHNA and CDR2 is YNFKEQ in the germline V gene. The V gene lost 1 base and the J gene lost 6 bases, with 9 bases spanning the gap. The CDR3 coding sequence is TGTGCCAGCAGCCAAGCGACCGGCGCTGAAGCTTTCTTT. Translated: CASSQATGAEAFF.

The CDR3: CASNSADAAWGTQYF. CDR3 DNA sequence: TGTGCCAGTAACTCCGCCGACGCTGCTTGGGGTACGCAGTATTTT. The chain couples TRBV19 to TRBJ2-3; D not certain. Trimming shortened V by 7 bases and J by 8 bases, and 22 bases separated the two germline ends. From germline, CDR1 is LNHDA and CDR2 SQIVND (reference sequence). This CDR3 contains 15 residues. The full variable domain, completed using reference TRBV19 and TRBJ2-3, is DGGITQSPKYLFRKEGQNVTLSCEQNLNHDAMYWYRQDPGQGLRLIYYSQIVNDFQKGDIAEGYSVSREKKESFPLTVTSAQKNPTAFYLCASNSADAAWGTQYFGPGTRLTVL.

A few counts support this clone. V usage is TRBV27 and J usage is TRBJ2-1; 8 positions agree with TRBD2. V shed 9 bases, J shed 0 bases, and the junction held 7 bases outside the gene matches. Germline CDR1 and CDR2: MNHEY and SMNVEV (reference sequence). The CDR3 extends over 15 amino acids. CDR3 in DNA: TGTGCCAGTTATGTGGCGGGAGGCTCCTACAATGAGCAGTTCTTC. This sequence encodes CASYVAGGSYNEQFF.

This clone occurred many times. This rearrangement joins TRBV28 to TRBJ2-6; D gene unclear. V shed 10 bases and J shed 0 bases, with 7 bases lying between them. The CDR3 loop spans 13 amino acids. CDR1 is MDHEN, CDR2 SYDVKM, per germline. CDR3 nucleotides: TGTGCCACAGAGACCTCTGGGGCCAACGTCCTGACTTTC. Residues: CATETSGANVLTF.

In regard to this clone: Germline and junction disagree at one end, which may indicate a read error. The CDR3 DNA follows: TGTGCCAGCGGCTTGCAAGGACAGCCGAACACCGGGGAGCTGTTTTTT. Translation: CASGLQGQPNTGELFF. J is TRBJ2-2 and V is TRBV5-4, with D perhaps TRBD1 (6 bases). CDR3 length equals 16 residues. Germline V gene lookup returns CDR1 SGHNT and CDR2 YYREEE (reference sequence).

This clone was picked up a small number of times. The chain combines TRBV6-6 with TRBJ1-2; no clear D gene. CDR1 MNHNY and CDR2 SVGAGI come from the germline V gene (reference sequence). Trimming removed 6 bases from V and 4 bases from J, with 18 bases in between. The CDR3 runs 15 residues. The CDR3 spells CASRQQSSQAYGYTF. CDR3 nucleotide sequence: TGTGCCAGCAGGCAACAGAGCTCTCAGGCCTATGGCTACACCTTC.